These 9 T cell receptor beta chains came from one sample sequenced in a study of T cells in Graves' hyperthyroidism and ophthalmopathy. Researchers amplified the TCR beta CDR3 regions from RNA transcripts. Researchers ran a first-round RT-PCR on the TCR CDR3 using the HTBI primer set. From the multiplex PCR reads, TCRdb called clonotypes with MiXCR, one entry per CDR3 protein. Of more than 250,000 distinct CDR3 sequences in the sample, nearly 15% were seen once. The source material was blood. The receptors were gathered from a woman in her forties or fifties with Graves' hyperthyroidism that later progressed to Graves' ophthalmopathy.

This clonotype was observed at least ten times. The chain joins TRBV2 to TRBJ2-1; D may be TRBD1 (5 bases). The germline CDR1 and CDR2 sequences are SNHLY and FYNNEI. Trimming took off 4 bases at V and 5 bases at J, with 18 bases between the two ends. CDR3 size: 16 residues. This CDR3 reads CASSVDGHRANNEQFF. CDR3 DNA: TGTGCCAGCAGTGTAGACGGACACCGGGCTAACAATGAGCAGTTCTTC.

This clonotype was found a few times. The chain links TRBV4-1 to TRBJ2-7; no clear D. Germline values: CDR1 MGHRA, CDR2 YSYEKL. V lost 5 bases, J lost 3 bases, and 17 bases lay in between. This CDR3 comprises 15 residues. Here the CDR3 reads CASSGMFQPHYEQYF. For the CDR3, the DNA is TGCGCCAGCAGCGGGATGTTTCAGCCCCACTACGAGCAGTACTTC.

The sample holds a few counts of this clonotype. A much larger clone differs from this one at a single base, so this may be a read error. The DNA for the CDR3 is TGCGCCAGCAGTGCAGGGCTGGACTATGGCTACACCTTC. Translating it yields CASSAGLDYGYTF. The rearrangement links TRBV10-1 to TRBJ1-2; weak D call: TRBD1 (5 bases). The CDR3 runs to 13 residues. Trimming pared 4 bases from V and 3 bases from J, leaving 9 bases between. Germline-derived CDR1 and CDR2 are WNHNN and SYGVQD (reference sequence).

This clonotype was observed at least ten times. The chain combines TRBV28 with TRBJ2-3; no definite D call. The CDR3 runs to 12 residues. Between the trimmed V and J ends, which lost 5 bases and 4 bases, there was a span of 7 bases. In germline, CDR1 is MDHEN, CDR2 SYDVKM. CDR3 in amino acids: CASSVQADTQYF. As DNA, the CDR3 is TGTGCCAGCAGTGTCCAGGCAGATACGCAGTATTTT.

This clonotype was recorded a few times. The CDR3 reads CASSLMVGERLFF. DNA of the CDR3: TGTGCCAGCAGCTTAATGGTTGGGGAGAGACTGTTTTTT. The chain joins TRBV7-3 to TRBJ1-4; the D is unclear. CDR1 and CDR2 from the germline V gene are SGHTA and FQGTGA. V was shortened by 1 base and J by 13 bases, with 13 bases between the two germline ends. The CDR3 is 13 residues long.

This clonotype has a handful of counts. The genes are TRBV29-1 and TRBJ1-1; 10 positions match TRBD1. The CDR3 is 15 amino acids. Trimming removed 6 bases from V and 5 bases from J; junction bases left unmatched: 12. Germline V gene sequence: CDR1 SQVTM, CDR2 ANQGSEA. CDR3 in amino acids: CSVTRPGQGITEAFF. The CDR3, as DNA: TGCAGCGTCACCCGTCCGGGACAGGGGATTACTGAAGCTTTCTTT.

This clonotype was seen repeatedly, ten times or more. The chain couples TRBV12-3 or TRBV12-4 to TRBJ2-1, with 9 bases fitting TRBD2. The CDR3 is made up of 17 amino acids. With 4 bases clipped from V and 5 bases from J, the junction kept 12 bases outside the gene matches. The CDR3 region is CASSSRVRGGRDNEQFF. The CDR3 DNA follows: TGTGCCAGCAGTTCTAGGGTCCGGGGCGGGAGGGACAATGAGCAGTTCTTC.

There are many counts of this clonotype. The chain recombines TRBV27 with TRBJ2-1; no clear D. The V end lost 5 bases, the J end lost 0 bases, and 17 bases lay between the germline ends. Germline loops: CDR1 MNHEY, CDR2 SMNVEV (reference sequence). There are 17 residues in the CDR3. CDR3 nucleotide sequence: TGTGCCAGCAGTCCCAATGGTGGGCTAAGCTCCTACAATGAGCAGTTCTTC. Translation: CASSPNGGLSSYNEQFF.

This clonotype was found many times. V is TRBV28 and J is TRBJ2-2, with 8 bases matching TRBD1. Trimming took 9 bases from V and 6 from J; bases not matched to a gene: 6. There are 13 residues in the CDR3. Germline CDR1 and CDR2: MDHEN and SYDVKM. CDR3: CASVRGPAGELFF. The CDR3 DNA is TGTGCCAGTGTCAGGGGGCCGGCCGGGGAGCTGTTTTTT.